Shown below are 14 T cell receptor beta chains from a single sample sequenced in a study of shared clonotypes between healthy human individuals. Repertoires were generated with immunoSEQ multiplex PCR, while TCRdb's copy carries only in-frame clones and drops some. The table includes under 850,000 clones, 72% detected once. Specimen: memory CD4+ T cells sorted from blood. The sample's subset: CD45RA-negative fraction. The receptors were sampled from a woman younger than 45 in good health.

The chain is built from TRBV19 and TRBJ2-5; D is possibly TRBD2 (6 bases). Trimming stripped 4 bases from V and 7 bases from J, with 19 bases between. The germline V gene encodes CDR1 LNHDA and CDR2 SQIVND (reference sequence). This CDR3 comprises 15 residues. The CDR3 reads CASSTHRRGNWTQYF. The CDR3 DNA follows: TGTGCCAGTAGTACCCACCGGAGGGGAAATTGGACCCAGTACTTC.

The rearrangement joins TRBV4-1 to TRBJ1-4; TRBD1 might be the D (5 bases). CDR3 length equals 16 residues. Germline V gene sequence: CDR1 MGHRA, CDR2 YSYEKL. V was shortened by 1 base and J by 8 bases, with 17 bases between the two germline ends. This chain's CDR3 is CASSQVGRGVGEKLFF. CDR3 coding DNA: TGCGCCAGCAGCCAAGTCGGGCGGGGCGTTGGCGAAAAACTGTTTTTT.

The chain employs TRBV4-2 and TRBJ2-2; 15 nucleotides agree with TRBD2. J was trimmed by 7 bases and V by 8 bases; bases with no gene match: 5. The CDR3 is 15 amino acids. From germline, CDR1 is LGHNA and CDR2 YNFKEQ. CDR3 nucleotide sequence: TGTGCCAGCCAAGGACTAGCGGGAGGGATCGGGGAGCTGTTTTTT. Translating gives CASQGLAGGIGELFF.

The rearrangement joins TRBV28 to TRBJ1-1; possibly TRBD1 for D (5 bases). The CDR3 runs to 14 residues. Per the germline V gene, CDR1 is MDHEN and CDR2 is SYDVKM. The V end lost 6 bases, the J end lost 0 bases, and 11 bases lay between the germline ends. CDR3 protein: CASRGTHMNTEAFF. CDR3 DNA sequence: TGTGCCAGCAGGGGGACGCATATGAACACTGAAGCTTTCTTT.

V gene TRBV28 combines with J gene TRBJ1-5, with D possibly TRBD1 on 5 matching bases. The CDR3 length is 15 residues. Germline assignment: CDR1 MDHEN and CDR2 SYDVKM. Trimming stripped 4 bases from V and 3 bases from J, with 13 bases between. The CDR3 DNA reads TGTGCCAGCAGTTCTGTTAGGGGTTACAATCAGCCCCAGCATTTT. Amino acids: CASSSVRGYNQPQHF.

In this sample, this clone turned up once. The chain links TRBV28 to TRBJ1-2; perhaps TRBD1 as D (5 bases). V was shortened by 2 bases and J by 14 bases, with 12 bases between the two germline ends. The CDR3 covers 11 residues. CDR1 and CDR2 (germline): MDHEN, SYDVKM. CDR3: CASSLTRAKTF. CDR3 bases: TGTGCCAGCAGTTTAACCAGGGCGAAAACCTTC.

This chain links TRBV25-1 with TRBJ2-1; tentative D call: TRBD2 (6 bases). Germline V lookup: CDR1 MGHDK, CDR2 SYGVNS. The CDR3 is 16 residues long. Between the trimmed V and J ends, which lost 1 base and 5 bases, there was a span of 15 bases. The CDR3: CASSEFARGGNNEQFF. CDR3 DNA sequence: TGTGCCAGCAGTGAATTCGCAAGGGGAGGAAACAATGAGCAGTTCTTC.

The V call is TRBV18, the J call TRBJ2-7, with D unclear. Trimming took 2 bases from V and 7 from J, leaving 9 bases between them. The V gene's germline CDR1 is KGHSH and CDR2 LQKENI. The CDR3 is made up of 12 amino acids. The CDR3 region is CASSPETEEQYF. Written as DNA, the CDR3 is TGTGCCAGCTCACCAGAGACGGAAGAGCAGTACTTC. Full variable domain (outside the CDR3, taken from reference TRBV18 and TRBJ2-7): NAGVMQNPRHLVRRRGQEARLRCSPMKGHSHVYWYRQLPEEGLKFMVYLQKENIIDESGMPKERFSAEFPKEGPSILRIQQVVRGDSAAYFCASSPETEEQYFGPGTRLTVT.

V usage is TRBV5-1 and J usage is TRBJ2-2; 7 bases align to TRBD1. The J segment lost 3 bases and the V segment lost 5 bases, leaving 7 bases of the junction unmatched. There are 15 residues in the CDR3. Germline V gives CDR1 SGHRS, CDR2 YFSETQ. In DNA, the CDR3 is TGCGCCAGCAGATTAGGACAGGAGGACACCGGGGAGCTGTTTTTT. Translated, it gives CASRLGQEDTGELFF.

V is TRBV11-3 and J is TRBJ2-3, with D possibly matching TRBD1 (6 bases). Germline-derived CDR1 and CDR2 are SGHNT and YENEEA. This CDR3 region has 14 residues. Trimming stripped 3 bases from V and 2 bases from J, with 9 bases between. The CDR3 region has the DNA TGTGCCAGCAGCTTGGACAGATTCACAGATACGCAGTATTTT. Its protein is CASSLDRFTDTQYF.

This clone was seen many times. The chain has TRBV28 and TRBJ1-5; D unresolved. V lost 3 bases and J 0 bases, leaving 9 bases between the germline ends. The CDR3 extends over 15 amino acids. In germline, CDR1 is MDHEN, CDR2 SYDVKM. The chain's CDR3 is CASSFSQLSNQPQHF. CDR3 DNA: TGTGCCAGCAGTTTCTCGCAACTTAGCAATCAGCCCCAGCATTTT.

This clone appeared a single time. The CDR3 nucleotides read TGCGCCAGCAGCCAAGATCGTCCACTCTCCTACGAGCAGTACTTC. This codes for CASSQDRPLSYEQYF. The J gene is TRBJ2-7, the V gene TRBV4-1; no reliable D call. The CDR3 sequence is 15 residues long. V lost 0 bases, J lost 0 bases, and 9 bases lay in between. CDR1 is MGHRA, CDR2 YSYEKL, per germline.

This clone was picked up one time. The rearrangement links TRBV28 to TRBJ1-2, with D possibly TRBD1 on 5 matching bases. Deletions cut 3 bases from V and 7 bases from J, with 21 bases between. The CDR3 spans 16 residues. Germline V gives CDR1 MDHEN, CDR2 SYDVKM. Here the CDR3 reads CASSFIAGGKGSGYTF. For the CDR3, the DNA is TGTGCCAGCAGTTTCATTGCCGGGGGTAAAGGCTCTGGCTACACCTTC.

This clone was recorded once. The chain recombines TRBV18 with TRBJ1-1, with D hard to call. The CDR3 has 12 residues. CDR1 is KGHSH, CDR2 LQKENI, per germline. The V end lost 2 bases, the J end lost 6 bases, and 7 bases lay between the germline ends. The CDR3 region is CASSPVPSEAFF. The CDR3 DNA sequence: TGTGCCAGCTCACCAGTCCCCTCTGAAGCTTTCTTT.